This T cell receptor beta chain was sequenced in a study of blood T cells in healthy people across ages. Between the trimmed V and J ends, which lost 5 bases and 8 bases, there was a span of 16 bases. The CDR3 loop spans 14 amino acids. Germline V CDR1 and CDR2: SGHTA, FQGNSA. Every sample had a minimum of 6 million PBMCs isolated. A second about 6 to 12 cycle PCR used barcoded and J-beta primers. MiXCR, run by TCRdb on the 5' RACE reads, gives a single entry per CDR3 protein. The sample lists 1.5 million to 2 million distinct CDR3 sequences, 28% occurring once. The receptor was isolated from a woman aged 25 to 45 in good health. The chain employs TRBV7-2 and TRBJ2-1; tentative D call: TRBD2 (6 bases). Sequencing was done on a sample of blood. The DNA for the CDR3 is TGTGCCAGCAGCCCACAGCGGGCGGGCGATGAGCAGTTCTTC. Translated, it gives CASSPQRAGDEQFF.